This is a list of T cell receptor beta chains from one sample in a study of identical twins. Via MiXCR, TCRdb re-called the 5' RACE reads, giving one row per CDR3 protein. The data show approximately 220,000 distinct CDR3 sequences, 7.5% seen once. These data are also associated with another study on yellow fever vaccine responses in identical twins.

The material sequenced was memory (CD45RO+) T cells sorted from blood. All receptors come from a woman aged 18-35 years in good health. Each CDR3 is given with its conserved first and last residue. Fields, in order: clone size, V gene, J gene, D gene, CDR3 protein, CDR3 DNA. A D gene is named only where the DNA matches it firmly. For some rows the clone size is stated as once, few or many, or as a class when expanded; others skip it.

.	TRBV29-1	TRBJ1-4	.	CSALKRGTPRRGEKLFF	TGCAGCGCTCTTAAACGAGGGACTCCTCGCCGCGGTGAAAAACTGTTTTTT
many	TRBV5-1	TRBJ2-5	.	CASSLDGLYQETQYF	TGCGCCAGCAGCTTGGATGGTTTATACCAAGAGACCCAGTACTTC
few	TRBV1	TRBJ2-7	.	CTSSQAASGLSNYEQYF	TGCACCAGCAGCCAAGCCGCCTCGGGACTATCAAACTACGAGCAGTACTTC
few	TRBV7-3	TRBJ1-2	.	CASSLSPRGGGNYGYTF	TGTGCCAGCAGCTTAAGCCCCAGGGGAGGGGGAAACTATGGCTACACCTTC
.	TRBV19	TRBJ2-3	.	CASSDRRSTDTQYF	TGTGCCAGTAGCGACAGGCGTAGCACAGATACGCAGTATTTT
many	TRBV27	TRBJ2-1	.	CASSLTELSGQFF	TGTGCCAGCAGTTTAACCGAACTAAGTGGGCAGTTCTTC
many	TRBV7-6	TRBJ2-3	.	CASRGGDTQYF	TGTGCCAGCAGAGGGGGAGATACGCAGTATTTT
many	TRBV28	TRBJ2-1	.	CASSSPQTSSSEQFF	TGTGCCAGCAGTTCCCCACAGACTAGTAGTAGTGAGCAGTTCTTC
.	TRBV3-1	TRBJ2-3	.	CASKGRARTDTQYF	TGTGCCAGCAAGGGCAGGGCTCGGACAGATACGCAGTATTTT
.	TRBV3-1	TRBJ2-2	TRBD1	CASSPLDRDTGELFF	TGTGCCAGCAGCCCCTTGGACAGGGACACCGGGGAGCTGTTTTTT
few	TRBV6-5	TRBJ2-7	.	CASSYSRQSYEQYF	TGTGCCAGCAGTTACTCGAGACAGTCCTACGAGCAGTACTTC
many	TRBV9	TRBJ2-3	TRBD2	CASSVGLAGGPDTQYF	TGTGCCAGCAGCGTAGGACTAGCGGGAGGGCCAGATACGCAGTATTTT
.	TRBV27	TRBJ1-4	.	CASSPYADQNEKLFF	TGTGCCAGCAGTCCATACGCCGATCAAAATGAAAAACTGTTTTTT
few	TRBV3-1	TRBJ2-7	.	CASSKTPGSTMYYEQYF	TGTGCCAGCAGCAAAACTCCGGGCTCTACTATGTACTACGAGCAGTACTTC
.	TRBV6-5	TRBJ2-2	TRBD1	CASSYLGQANTGELFF	TGTGCCAGCAGTTACCTAGGACAGGCGAACACCGGGGAGCTGTTTTTT
many	TRBV12-3/TRBV12-4	TRBJ2-7	.	CASSSIKGAYEQYF	TGTGCCAGCAGTTCCATCAAGGGCGCCTACGAGCAGTACTTC
.	TRBV6-5	TRBJ2-7	.	CASSSVASYEQYF	TGTGCCAGCAGTTCGGTTGCCTCCTACGAGCAGTACTTC
.	TRBV4-3	TRBJ2-3	TRBD2	CASSQDGRETDTQYF	TGCGCCAGCAGCCAAGACGGGCGGGAGACAGATACGCAGTATTTT
few	TRBV3-1	TRBJ2-1	.	CASSQDLSYNEQFF	TGTGCCAGCAGCCAAGATCTCTCTTACAATGAGCAGTTCTTC
.	TRBV11-2	TRBJ2-5	.	CASSLEGRGRETQYF	TGTGCCAGCAGCTTAGAGGGCAGGGGAAGGGAGACCCAGTACTTC
many	TRBV11-2	TRBJ2-2	.	CASSLFPGHPNEDGELFF	TGTGCCAGCAGCTTATTCCCAGGGCATCCAAATGAGGACGGGGAGCTGTTTTTT
many	TRBV20-1	TRBJ2-2	.	CSAPDNTGELFF	TGCAGTGCTCCGGACAACACCGGGGAGCTGTTTTTT
.	TRBV10-3	TRBJ2-5	TRBD1	CATMGQGQETQYF	TGTGCCACCATGGGACAGGGCCAAGAGACCCAGTACTTC
.	TRBV20-1	TRBJ2-7	TRBD2	CSASLLAGIYEQYF	TGCAGTGCTAGTCTACTAGCGGGGATCTACGAGCAGTACTTC
.	TRBV6-2/TRBV6-3	TRBJ2-1	TRBD2	CASSYTPGGGRPRDYNEQFF	TGTGCCAGCAGTTACACCCCTGGCGGCGGGAGACCACGAGACTACAATGAGCAGTTCTTC
many	TRBV12-3/TRBV12-4	TRBJ2-1	.	CASSRKQTEQFF	TGTGCCAGCAGTCGAAAGCAAACTGAGCAGTTCTTC
many	TRBV4-3	TRBJ2-1	.	CASSPRALSSYNEQFF	TGCGCCAGCAGCCCCCGGGCCCTAAGCTCCTACAATGAGCAGTTCTTC
few	TRBV4-3	TRBJ2-5	TRBD1	CASSQGQGLGETQYF	TGCGCCAGCAGCCAAGGACAGGGCCTAGGGGAGACCCAGTACTTC
.	TRBV5-1	TRBJ1-5	TRBD1	CASSLNTGDNQPQHF	TGCGCCAGCAGCTTAAACACAGGGGACAATCAGCCCCAGCATTTT
many	TRBV20-1	TRBJ2-1	TRBD2	CSARTSGYNEQFF	TGCAGTGCTAGGACTAGCGGGTACAATGAGCAGTTCTTC
many	TRBV10-3	TRBJ1-4	.	CAIQDGNEKLFF	TGTGCCATCCAGGACGGGAATGAAAAACTGTTTTTT
many	TRBV5-1	TRBJ2-2	.	CASSPDGQLSGELFF	TGCGCCAGCAGCCCGGACGGGCAGCTCAGCGGGGAGCTGTTTTTT
few	TRBV18	TRBJ2-2	TRBD1	CASSSTGVTITGELFF	TGTGCCAGCTCATCGACAGGGGTAACGATCACCGGGGAGCTGTTTTTT
many	TRBV7-6	TRBJ1-1	.	CASSLAMGEEAFF	TGTGCCAGCAGCTTAGCGATGGGGGAGGAAGCTTTCTTT
many	TRBV7-9	TRBJ2-6	.	CASSQTQGGPGANVLTF	TGTGCCAGCAGCCAAACGCAGGGCGGACCTGGGGCCAACGTCCTGACTTTC
.	TRBV4-3	TRBJ2-1	TRBD2	CASSQARLAGLEFF	TGCGCCAGCAGCCAGGCCAGACTAGCGGGATTGGAATTCTTC
many	TRBV29-1	TRBJ2-2	.	CSVVGAPGRVGELFF	TGCAGCGTTGTAGGGGCGCCAGGGCGGGTCGGGGAGCTGTTTTTT
many	TRBV7-9	TRBJ2-7	.	CASSFASGLLEQYF	TGTGCCAGCAGCTTTGCCAGCGGGTTGCTCGAGCAGTACTTC
many	TRBV18	TRBJ2-3	.	CASSPNTDTQYF	TGTGCCAGCAGCCCTAACACAGATACGCAGTATTTT
few	TRBV6-5	TRBJ1-2	.	CASSYKGIGSNYGYTF	TGTGCCAGCAGTTACAAGGGGATCGGTTCCAACTATGGCTACACCTTC
many	TRBV24-1	TRBJ2-1	.	CATSGLNEQFF	TGTGCCACCAGTGGACTCAATGAGCAGTTCTTC